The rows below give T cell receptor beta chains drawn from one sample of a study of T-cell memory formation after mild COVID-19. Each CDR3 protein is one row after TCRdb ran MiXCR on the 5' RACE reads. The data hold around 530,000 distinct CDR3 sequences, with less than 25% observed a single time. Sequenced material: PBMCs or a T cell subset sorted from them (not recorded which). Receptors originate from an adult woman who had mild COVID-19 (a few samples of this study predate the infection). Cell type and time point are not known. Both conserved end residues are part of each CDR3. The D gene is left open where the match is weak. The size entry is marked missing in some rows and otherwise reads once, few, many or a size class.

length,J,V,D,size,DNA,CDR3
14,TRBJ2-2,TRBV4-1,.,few,TGCGCCAGCAGCCAAGCGATAATCCCCGGGGAGCTGTTTTTT,CASSQAIIPGELFF
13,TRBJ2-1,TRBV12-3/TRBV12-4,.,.,TGTGCCAGCAAGTCTTCCGTCTACAATGAGCAGTTCTTC,CASKSSVYNEQFF
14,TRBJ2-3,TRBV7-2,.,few,TGTGCCAGCAGCCCAGGGGGGGGAAGAGATACGCAGTATTTT,CASSPGGGRDTQYF
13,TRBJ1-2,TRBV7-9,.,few,TGTGCCAGCAGCTTAGATGTCCCTTATGGCTACACCTTC,CASSLDVPYGYTF
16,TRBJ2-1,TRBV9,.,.,TGTGCCAGCAGCGTAGAGGCCCACGACCTCTACAATGAGCAGTTCTTC,CASSVEAHDLYNEQFF
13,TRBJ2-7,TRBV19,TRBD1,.,TGTGCCACCCCGGACAGGGAGAACTACGAGCAGTACTTC,CATPDRENYEQYF
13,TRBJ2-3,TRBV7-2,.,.,TGTGCCAGCAGCTCGGGTTGGACAGATACGCAGTATTTT,CASSSGWTDTQYF
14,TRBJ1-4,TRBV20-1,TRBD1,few,TGCAGTGCTAGAACCGGGACAGGGGGAGAGGGGCTGTTTTTT,CSARTGTGGEGLFF
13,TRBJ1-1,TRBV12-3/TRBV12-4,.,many,TGTGCCAGCAGCCCACGGGGAGGCACTGAAGCTTTCTTT,CASSPRGGTEAFF
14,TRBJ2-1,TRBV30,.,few,TGTGCCTGGAGTCGGGGCCCGGGGAACAATGAGCAGTTCTTC,CAWSRGPGNNEQFF
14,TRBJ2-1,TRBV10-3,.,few,TGTGCCATCAGGGACAGTTCCGAGGTGAATGAGCAGTTCTTC,CAIRDSSEVNEQFF
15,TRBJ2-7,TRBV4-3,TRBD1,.,TGCGCCAGCAGCCAAGAGGGACAGGAGCTCTACGAGCAGTACTTC,CASSQEGQELYEQYF
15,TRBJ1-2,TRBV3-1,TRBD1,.,TGTGCCAGCAGCCAAGATACCACAGGGGCGCGTGGCTACACCTTC,CASSQDTTGARGYTF
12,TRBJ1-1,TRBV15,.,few,TGTGCCACCAGCAGACAGAACACTGAAGCTTTCTTT,CATSRQNTEAFF
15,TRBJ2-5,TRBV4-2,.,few,TGTGCCAGCAGCCAAGGAGCGGGGACACAAGAGACCCAGTACTTC,CASSQGAGTQETQYF
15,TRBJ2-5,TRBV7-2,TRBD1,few,TGTGCCAGCAGCTTTCACCCAGGGGGAAAAGAGACCCAGTACTTC,CASSFHPGGKETQYF
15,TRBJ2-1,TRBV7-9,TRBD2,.,TGTGCCAGCAGCTCCCAAGCGGGAGTCAACAATGATCAGTTCTTC,CASSSQAGVNNDQFF
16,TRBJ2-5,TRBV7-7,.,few,TGTGCCAGCAGCGAAGTGTCTGGGACACTCCAAGAGACCCAGTACTTC,CASSEVSGTLQETQYF
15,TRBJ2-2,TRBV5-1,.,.,TGCGCCAGCACCCGACAGGACGCGAACACCGGGGAGCTGTTTTTT,CASTRQDANTGELFF
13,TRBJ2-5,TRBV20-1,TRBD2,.,TGCAGTGCTAGGGGACTAGCTGGGGAGACCCAGTACTTC,CSARGLAGETQYF
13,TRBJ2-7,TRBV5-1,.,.,TGCGCCAGCAGCTTCGGAGGACTTTACGAGCAGTACTTC,CASSFGGLYEQYF
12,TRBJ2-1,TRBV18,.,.,TGTGCCAGCTCACCACTGCAAATAGAGCAGTTCTTC,CASSPLQIEQFF
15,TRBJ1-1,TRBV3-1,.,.,TGTGCCAGCAGCCAGTTCTCAGGGAAACACACTGAAGCTTTCTTT,CASSQFSGKHTEAFF
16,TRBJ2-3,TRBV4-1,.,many,TGCGCCAGCAGCCAAGACGTAGGGGCTAGCACAGATACGCAGTATTTT,CASSQDVGASTDTQYF
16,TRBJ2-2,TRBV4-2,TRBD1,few,TGTGCCAGCAGCCTAAGACAGGGGTCGAACACCGGGGAGCTGTTTTTT,CASSLRQGSNTGELFF
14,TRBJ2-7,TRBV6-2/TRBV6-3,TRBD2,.,TGTGCCAGCAGCTTACTAGCGGGTCCCTACGAGCAGTACTTC,CASSLLAGPYEQYF
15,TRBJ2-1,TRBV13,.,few,TGTGCCAGCAGCCCTGAAGCTAGCTCCTACAATGAGCAGTTCTTC,CASSPEASSYNEQFF
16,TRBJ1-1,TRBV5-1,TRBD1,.,TGCGCCAGCAGCCTCGGACAGGGGGCTATGAACACTGAAGCTTTCTTT,CASSLGQGAMNTEAFF
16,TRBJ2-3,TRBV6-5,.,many,TGTGCCAGCAGTCAAACAGGCTTTCCTCGGGTAGATACGCAGTATTTT,CASSQTGFPRVDTQYF
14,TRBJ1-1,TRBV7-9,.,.,TGTGCCAGCAGCACCCCCGTTGGTGCCCCCGAAGCTTTCTTT,CASSTPVGAPEAFF
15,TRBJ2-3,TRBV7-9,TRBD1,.,TGTGCCAGCACACCCCCGGGACAGGGGTGGGTTCCGCAGTATTTT,CASTPPGQGWVPQYF
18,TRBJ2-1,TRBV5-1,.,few,TGCGCCAGCAGCTTGGGGGTAGCCGCCGGATCCCTCTACAATGAGCAGTTCTTC,CASSLGVAAGSLYNEQFF
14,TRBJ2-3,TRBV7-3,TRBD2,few,TGTGCCAGCAGCGCTAGCGGGGGGGCCCATACGCAGTATTTT,CASSASGGAHTQYF
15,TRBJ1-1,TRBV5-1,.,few,TGCGCCAGCAGCTTGACGGCCAGCATGAACACTGAAGCTTTCTTT,CASSLTASMNTEAFF
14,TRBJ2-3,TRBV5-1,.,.,TGCGCCAGCAGTTTGACAGGCTACACAGATACGCAGTATTTT,CASSLTGYTDTQYF
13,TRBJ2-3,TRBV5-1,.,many,TGCGCCAGCAGCTTGGCCCAGGGTGATACGCAGTATTTT,CASSLAQGDTQYF
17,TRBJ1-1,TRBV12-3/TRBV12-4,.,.,TGTGCCAGCACTCCCAAGTGGCAGGGAGAAATGAACACTGAAGCTTTCTTT,CASTPKWQGEMNTEAFF
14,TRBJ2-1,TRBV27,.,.,TGTGCCAGCAGTTTAGGGACTCATTCTGGCGGGCAGTTCTTC,CASSLGTHSGGQFF
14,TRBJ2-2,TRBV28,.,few,TGTGCCGCAAGTATGGGGCTGAACACCGGGGAGCTGTTTTTT,CAASMGLNTGELFF
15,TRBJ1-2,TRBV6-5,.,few,TGTGCCAGCAGTTACCGGCCCGGGACATTCTATGGCTACACCTTC,CASSYRPGTFYGYTF
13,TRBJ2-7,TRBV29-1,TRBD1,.,TGCAGCGTTGAATTTTGGACAGGGGGCGAGCAGTACTTC,CSVEFWTGGEQYF